Each of the 17 T cell receptor beta chains below was sequenced from the same sample in a study of T cell repertoires in cytomegalovirus infection. TCRdb itself ran the reads through MiXCR, one entry per CDR3 protein. The table has fewer than 550,000 distinct CDR3 sequences, about 33% seen once. Source material: PBMCs. The receptors were sampled from a human donor in good health (CMV status not recorded). Some clones in this sample may be carry-over from other donors' samples.

This clonotype was detected once. The junction does not match germline at one end; this may be a read error. The chain joins TRBV5-6 to TRBJ1-5, with D perhaps TRBD1 (5 bases). Looked up from germline, CDR1 is SGHDT and CDR2 is YYEEEE. CDR3 length equals 13 residues. This CDR3 is CARSSSGYQPQHF. CDR3 in DNA: TGTGCCAGAAGCTCCTCAGGGTACCAGCCCCAGCATTTT.

V gene TRBV4-1 combines with J gene TRBJ1-1; TRBD1 is a possible D gene (5 bases). This CDR3 comprises 15 residues. V lost 2 bases and J lost 4, with 14 bases in between. Looked up from germline, CDR1 is MGHRA and CDR2 is YSYEKL. The CDR3 spells CASSQRADGGTEAFF. DNA of the CDR3: TGCGCCAGCAGCCAAAGGGCTGACGGGGGCACTGAAGCTTTCTTT.

The V and J genes are TRBV2 and TRBJ1-3; unclear D gene. The CDR3 totals 12 residues. Germline CDR1 and CDR2: SNHLY and FYNNEI. V lost 7 bases, J lost 9 bases, and 13 bases lay in between. The CDR3 is CASMPELSTIYF. CDR3 sequence (DNA): TGTGCCAGCATGCCCGAGCTATCCACCATATATTTT.

This clonotype was detected many times. The chain couples TRBV10-2 to TRBJ2-7; tentative D call: TRBD1 (5 bases). Trimming took 9 bases from V and 2 from J, leaving 17 bases between them. Germline CDR1 and CDR2: WSHSY and SAAADI. This CDR3 comprises 14 residues. CDR3 loop: CASQRGTSTYEQYF. In DNA, the CDR3 is TGCGCCAGTCAAAGGGGTACCTCAACCTACGAGCAGTACTTC.

This sequence joins TRBV12-3 or TRBV12-4 and TRBJ2-1; D gene ambiguous. The V gene lost 6 bases and the J gene lost 0 bases, with 18 bases spanning the gap. The CDR3 contains 17 residues. The CDR3 reads CASRATVGSSSYNEQFF. The DNA for the CDR3 is TGTGCCAGCAGAGCCACAGTGGGGTCGAGCTCCTACAATGAGCAGTTCTTC.

The chain uses TRBV10-3 and TRBJ1-4; no firm D call. The CDR3 covers 12 residues. From germline, CDR1 is ENHRY and CDR2 SYGVKD. The V end was cut by 2 bases, the J end by 7 bases, with 5 bases between. CDR3 bases: TGTGCCATCAGTGAGACGAGTGAAAAACTGTTTTTT. As protein: CAISETSEKLFF.

Note on this clonotype: Germline and junction disagree at one end, which may indicate a read error. The chain combines TRBV12-3 or TRBV12-4 with TRBJ2-6; 9 nucleotides agree with TRBD1. CDR3 length equals 17 residues. The CDR3 sequence: CSSSFDRGSSGANVLTF. The CDR3 DNA is TGTTCCAGCAGTTTTGACAGGGGGAGCTCTGGGGCCAACGTCCTGACTTTC.

This clonotype came up many times. The genes are TRBV7-2 and TRBJ1-4; D unclear. Germline CDR1 and CDR2: SGHTA and FQGNSA. V lost 6 bases, J lost 5 bases, and 10 bases lay in between. The CDR3 sequence is 13 residues long. CDR3 bases: TGTGCCAGCAGTCAGCGGTCAAATGAAAAACTGTTTTTT. Translation gives CASSQRSNEKLFF.

This clonotype was seen more than once but under ten times. The V gene is TRBV28, the J gene TRBJ1-2; D is uncertain. Trimming stripped 4 bases from V and 0 bases from J, with 9 bases between. In germline, CDR1 is MDHEN, CDR2 SYDVKM. The CDR3 sequence is 14 residues long. The CDR3 protein is CASSSLATNYGYTF. CDR3 in DNA: TGTGCCAGCAGTTCTTTAGCAACTAACTATGGCTACACCTTC.

The chain employs TRBV28 and TRBJ1-1; weak D call: TRBD1 (5 bases). Trimming cost V 7 bases and J 1 base, with 13 bases left between them. The CDR3 consists of 14 residues. Germline CDR1 MDHEN, CDR2 SYDVKM. The CDR3 here is CASTAGTENTEAFF. The CDR3 coding sequence is TGTGCCAGCACCGCCGGGACTGAGAACACTGAAGCTTTCTTT. The complete variable domain, with remaining parts taken from reference TRBV28 and TRBJ1-1, reads DVKVTQSSRYLVKRTGEKVFLECVQDMDHENMFWYRQDPGLGLRLIYFSYDVKMKEKGDIPEGYSVSREKKERFSLILESASTNQTSMYLCASTAGTENTEAFFGQGTRLTVV.

The chain has TRBV28 and TRBJ2-3; D possibly corresponds to TRBD2 (6 bases). The CDR3 has 13 amino acids. CDR1 is MDHEN and CDR2 is SYDVKM in the germline V gene. Trimming left V 7 bases short and J 5 bases short, with 13 bases between. The CDR3 protein is CASTTSNKDTQYF. In nucleotides, the CDR3 is TGTGCCAGCACTACTAGCAATAAAGATACGCAGTATTTT.

This chain uses TRBV29-1 with TRBJ2-3, with D uncertain. Trimming removed 7 bases from V and 6 bases from J, with 14 bases in between. The CDR3 length is 12 residues. Germline lookup yields CDR1 SQVTM and CDR2 ANQGSEA. CDR3 DNA sequence: TGCAGCGCCGACTCAGACTGGGATACGCAGTATTTT. Translating gives CSADSDWDTQYF.

This clonotype has at least ten counts. V usage is TRBV7-2 and J usage is TRBJ2-3; 13 positions agree with TRBD2. With 5 bases clipped from V and 3 bases from J, the junction kept 8 bases outside the gene matches. The CDR3 consists of 17 residues. CDR1 and CDR2 (germline): SGHTA, FQGNSA. The CDR3 loop reads CASSRGLAGETTDTQYF. The CDR3 DNA is TGTGCCAGCAGCCGAGGACTAGCGGGGGAAACAACAGATACGCAGTATTTT.

The chain employs TRBV27 and TRBJ1-3; D is perhaps TRBD1 (6 bases). In germline, CDR1 is MNHEY, CDR2 SMNVEV (reference sequence). This CDR3 comprises 15 residues. Trimming shortened V by 6 bases and J by 4 bases, and 16 bases separated the two germline ends. Here the CDR3 reads CASRLGGEVGNTIYF. As DNA, the CDR3 is TGTGCCAGCAGACTAGGGGGGGAAGTCGGAAACACCATATATTTT.

The rearrangement joins TRBV20-1 to TRBJ2-3; perhaps TRBD2 as D (6 bases). Germline-derived CDR1 and CDR2 are DFQATT and SNEGSKA (reference sequence). The CDR3 extends over 15 amino acids. V lost 0 bases and J lost 8, with 18 bases in between. The CDR3 is CSARDQRRSGGTQYF. The DNA of the CDR3 is TGCAGTGCTAGAGATCAGAGACGGTCCGGGGGTACGCAGTATTTT.

This clonotype was recorded many times. The rearrangement uses TRBV11-2 and TRBJ2-7, with unresolved D. CDR3 length: 14 amino acids. Per germline, CDR1 SGHAT and CDR2 FQNNGV. V lost 0 bases and J 1 base, leaving 7 bases between the germline ends. CDR3 nucleotides: TGTGCCAGCAGCTTAGATAGTTTGTCCTACGAGCAGTACTTC. This gives the protein CASSLDSLSYEQYF.

This clonotype has only a few counts. DNA for the CDR3: TGTGCCAGCAGGACAGGGCTTAATTCACCCCTCCACTTT. It codes for CASRTGLNSPLHF. V is TRBV28 and J is TRBJ1-6, with TRBD1 identical over 7 bases. The germline V gene has CDR1 MDHEN and CDR2 SYDVKM. The CDR3 contains 13 residues. The V gene end was trimmed by 6 bases and the J gene end by 6 bases; junction bases not matched to a gene: 2. Using reference TRBV28 and TRBJ1-6 for the parts outside the CDR3, the full variable domain is DVKVTQSSRYLVKRTGEKVFLECVQDMDHENMFWYRQDPGLGLRLIYFSYDVKMKEKGDIPEGYSVSREKKERFSLILESASTNQTSMYLCASRTGLNSPLHFGNGTRLTVT.